This T cell receptor beta chain was found in a study of post-analysis software for immune sequencing data. Included in the TCR beta cDNA libraries were unique molecular identifiers. From the PCR reads, TCRdb called clonotypes with MiXCR, one entry per CDR3 protein. This repertoire shows about 820,000 distinct CDR3 sequences, roughly 58% found once; its top ten account for 4.6%. The study's findings and limits: Among roughly five TRBV segments more frequent in patients than controls were TRBV5-6, TRBV5-1 and TRBV20-1. Versus controls, multiple sclerosis patients showed significantly lower diversity (normalized Chao1).

This clonotype was counted only a few times. Antigen unknown. The CDR3 length is 17 residues. The ends lost 2 bases at V and 1 base at J; junction bases unmatched: 11. CDR1 and CDR2 from the germline V gene are MNHNY and SVGAGI (reference sequence). The sample taken for sequencing was blood. The TCR comes from a girl aged 10-17 years with multiple sclerosis. The chain is built from TRBV6-6 and TRBJ2-7, with 7 bases identical to TRBD2. The CDR3 is CASSYAGGSITSYEQYF. The CDR3, as DNA: TGTGCCAGCAGTTACGCAGGCGGGAGCATAACGTCCTACGAGCAGTACTTC.